These T cell receptor beta chains were read from a single sample in a study of shared clonotypes between healthy human individuals. Libraries were prepared by immunoSEQ multiplex PCR; TCRdb keeps only in-frame clonotypes and omits some of them. Of more than 1.2 million clones in the sample, about 98.5% were seen once. Sequencing was carried out using naive CD4+ T cells sorted from blood. These receptors were obtained from a man between 25 and 39 years old in good health. CDR3s include the opening cysteine and the closing phenylalanine or tryptophan. Each record gives: V gene, D gene, J gene, CDR3 protein, CDR3 DNA. A D gene is named only where the DNA matches it firmly.

V gene: TRBV25-1
D gene: .
J gene: TRBJ2-7
CDR3 protein: CASSGRSAWSYEQYF
CDR3 DNA: TGTGCCAGCAGTGGCCGGTCAGCTTGGTCCTACGAGCAGTACTTC

V gene: TRBV9
D gene: TRBD1
J gene: TRBJ2-3
CDR3 protein: CASSVGPGQGRTDTQYF
CDR3 DNA: TGTGCCAGCAGCGTAGGGCCGGGACAGGGCCGAACAGATACGCAGTATTTT

V gene: TRBV27
D gene: TRBD1
J gene: TRBJ1-1
CDR3 protein: CASSKRGDRGNTEAFF
CDR3 DNA: TGTGCCAGCAGTAAAAGAGGGGACAGGGGGAACACTGAAGCTTTCTTT

V gene: TRBV7-8
D gene: .
J gene: TRBJ1-2
CDR3 protein: CASSLSQQTRSNYGYTF
CDR3 DNA: TGTGCCAGCAGCCTCTCCCAACAGACCCGATCTAACTATGGCTACACCTTC

V gene: TRBV5-1
D gene: TRBD2
J gene: TRBJ2-1
CDR3 protein: CASSELAGVGDEQFF
CDR3 DNA: TGCGCCAGCAGCGAACTAGCGGGAGTCGGGGATGAGCAGTTCTTC

V gene: TRBV5-6
D gene: TRBD2
J gene: TRBJ2-7
CDR3 protein: CASSLMRAGVYEQYF
CDR3 DNA: TGTGCCAGCAGCTTGATGCGAGCGGGAGTGTACGAGCAGTACTTC

V gene: TRBV9
D gene: .
J gene: TRBJ2-7
CDR3 protein: CASSVEGTATYEQYF
CDR3 DNA: TGTGCCAGCAGCGTAGAAGGGACGGCCACCTACGAGCAGTACTTC

V gene: TRBV30
D gene: .
J gene: TRBJ1-1
CDR3 protein: CAQKGDTEAFF
CDR3 DNA: TGTGCCCAAAAAGGGGACACTGAAGCTTTCTTT

V gene: TRBV11-2
D gene: .
J gene: TRBJ2-1
CDR3 protein: CASSLVLSVSYNEQFF
CDR3 DNA: TGTGCCAGCAGCTTAGTGCTTAGCGTCTCCTACAATGAGCAGTTCTTC

V gene: TRBV9
D gene: TRBD2
J gene: TRBJ2-1
CDR3 protein: CASSVGGLASNEQFF
CDR3 DNA: TGTGCCAGCAGCGTAGGGGGACTAGCGTCAAATGAGCAGTTCTTC

V gene: TRBV15
D gene: .
J gene: TRBJ2-7
CDR3 protein: CATSRDRRYEQYF
CDR3 DNA: TGTGCCACCAGCAGAGACAGGAGGTACGAGCAGTACTTC

V gene: TRBV18
D gene: TRBD1
J gene: TRBJ1-2
CDR3 protein: CASSPTGAANYGYTF
CDR3 DNA: TGTGCCAGCTCACCCACAGGGGCAGCTAACTATGGCTACACCTTC

V gene: TRBV21-1
D gene: .
J gene: TRBJ1-5
CDR3 protein: CASSKLNTGLGQHF
CDR3 DNA: TGTGCCAGCAGCAAGCTTAATACAGGGTTAGGTCAGCATTTT

V gene: TRBV11-1
D gene: TRBD2
J gene: TRBJ2-1
CDR3 protein: CASSFRTSAYNEQFF
CDR3 DNA: TGTGCCAGCAGCTTCCGGACTAGCGCCTACAATGAGCAGTTCTTC

V gene: TRBV9
D gene: .
J gene: TRBJ1-2
CDR3 protein: CASSLLDRPNYGYTF
CDR3 DNA: TGTGCCAGCAGCCTACTCGATCGGCCAAACTATGGCTACACCTTC